The 16 T cell receptor beta chains given below trace back to one sample, sequenced in a study of T cells in Graves' hyperthyroidism and ophthalmopathy. RNA transcripts served as the template for amplifying TCR beta CDR3 regions. HTBI primers were the set used in a first-round RT-PCR of the TCR CDR3. TCRdb redid the calling of the multiplex PCR reads with MiXCR, one entry per CDR3 protein. The sample includes 500,000 to 600,000 distinct CDR3 sequences, 46% of them seen just once. The sample comprised peripheral blood or thyroid tissue (not recorded which). The receptors originated from a woman aged 18-29 years with Graves' hyperthyroidism.

CDR3 in amino acids: CASSFPGTALTEAFF. The CDR3 nucleotides are TGTGCCAGCAGTTTTCCCGGGACAGCCTTGACTGAAGCTTTCTTT. The chain links TRBV27 to TRBJ1-1; TRBD1 matches at 7 bases. From germline, CDR1 is MNHEY and CDR2 SMNVEV (reference sequence). The CDR3 runs 15 residues. After removal of 3 bases from V and 5 bases from J, the junction contained 9 bases not matched to a gene.

The chain links TRBV7-9 to TRBJ1-1; D possibly corresponds to TRBD1 (5 bases). Germline loops: CDR1 SEHNR, CDR2 FQNEAQ (reference sequence). V gave up 6 bases and J gave up 3 bases, with 35 bases separating them. The CDR3 is made up of 21 amino acids. CDR3 nucleotide sequence: TGTGCCAGCAGTCGAGACCCCCGGATAGCGGGAGGGACCTACGAGCACACTGAAGCTTTCTTT. As protein: CASSRDPRIAGGTYEHTEAFF.

V gene TRBV5-1 combines with J gene TRBJ2-5; D gene ambiguous. V dropped 2 bases and J dropped 5 bases, with 13 bases sitting between them. CDR1 SGHRS and CDR2 YFSETQ come from the germline V gene. The CDR3 length is 14 residues. CDR3 in DNA: TGCGCCAGCAGCTTCAGTCTTAGGAAGGAGACCCAGTACTTC. It yields the protein CASSFSLRKETQYF. Using reference TRBV5-1 and TRBJ2-5 for the parts outside the CDR3, the full variable domain is KAGVTQTPRYLIKTRGQQVTLSCSPISGHRSVSWYQQTPGQGLQFLFEYFSETQRNKGNFPGRFSGRQFSNSRSEMNVSTLELGDSALYLCASSFSLRKETQYFGPGTRLLVL.

The sample holds one count of this clonotype. The chain joins TRBV10-3 to TRBJ1-1, with D possibly matching TRBD1 (6 bases). Trimming took 7 bases from V and 10 from J, leaving 16 bases between them. The CDR3 sequence is 12 residues long. CDR1 is ENHRY and CDR2 is SYGVKD in the germline V gene. CDR3 sequence reads: CAIMGAGRGAFF. In DNA, the CDR3 is TGTGCCATCATGGGCGCGGGCAGGGGAGCTTTCTTT.

This clonotype was found a few times. The chain joins TRBV2 to TRBJ2-1; TRBD1 matches at 7 bases. V trimming: 4 bases; J trimming: 12 bases; junction bases outside the gene matches: 6. This CDR3 region has 12 residues. Germline CDR1 SNHLY, CDR2 FYNNEI. The CDR3 loop reads CASSGIGTVQFF. In DNA form, the CDR3 reads TGTGCCAGCAGTGGAATCGGGACAGTGCAGTTCTTC.

This clonotype was seen repeatedly, ten times or more. The chain employs TRBV20-1 and TRBJ1-6; D remains ambiguous. Trimming removed 8 bases from V and 10 bases from J, with 21 bases in between. The CDR3 covers 14 residues. Germline V lookup: CDR1 DFQATT, CDR2 SNEGSKA (reference sequence). CDR3 sequence reads: CSLRVLALGSPLHF. In DNA form, the CDR3 reads TGCAGTTTACGAGTTTTGGCGCTAGGATCACCCCTCCACTTT.

The chain uses TRBV7-9 and TRBJ1-3, with 9 nucleotides matching TRBD1. CDR1 is SEHNR, CDR2 FQNEAQ, per germline (reference sequence). The CDR3 extends over 21 amino acids. V shed 4 bases and J 1 base; nucleotides not matched to a gene: 20. CDR3 loop: CASSWRVGTGGISTSGNTIYF. The DNA for the CDR3 is TGTGCCAGCAGCTGGAGAGTAGGAACAGGGGGCATTTCCACTTCTGGAAACACCATATATTTT.

This clonotype has a count of ten or more. The chain links TRBV27 to TRBJ1-2; 7 bases are a match to TRBD1. Germline CDR1 is MNHEY and CDR2 is SMNVEV (reference sequence). J gave up 3 bases and V 5 bases, and 9 bases lay outside the gene matches. The CDR3 consists of 15 residues. This CDR3 reads CASSQAGGWDYGYTF. DNA of the CDR3: TGTGCCAGCAGTCAAGCAGGGGGATGGGACTATGGCTACACCTTC.

This clonotype was seen at least ten times. The V call is TRBV7-8, the J call TRBJ1-3, with a weak D call TRBD1 (5 bases). Germline V gene data show CDR1 as SGHVS and CDR2 as FQNEAQ. The CDR3 runs 18 residues. Trimming pared 2 bases from V and 0 bases from J, leaving 17 bases between. For the CDR3, the DNA is TGTGCCAGCAGCTTATCCCCGGGACGTCGGACCTCTGGAAACACCATATATTTT. It codes for CASSLSPGRRTSGNTIYF.

This clonotype has ten or more counts. The genes are TRBV7-6 and TRBJ2-5, with no clear D. The V and J ends lost 0 bases and 5 bases respectively, with 7 bases between them. Germline V lookup: CDR1 SGHVS, CDR2 FNYEAQ. The CDR3 runs 13 residues. The CDR3 is CASSLAGDETQYF. The CDR3, as DNA: TGTGCCAGCAGCTTAGCAGGCGACGAGACCCAGTACTTC.

Only one count was recorded for this clonotype. A single base separates this from a much larger clone, so it may be a read error. The V gene is TRBV6-5, the J gene TRBJ2-5, with 9 nucleotides matching TRBD2. The germline V gene encodes CDR1 MNHEY and CDR2 SVGAGI. V lost 3 bases to trimming and J lost 6 bases; unmatched junction nucleotides: 11. The CDR3 is 16 amino acids. CDR3 residues: CASSYGSSGSAKTQYF. The CDR3 DNA sequence: TGTGCCAGCAGTTATGGCAGTAGCGGGAGCGCGAAGACCCAGTACTTC.

The sample holds a few counts of this clonotype. The chain uses TRBV18 and TRBJ1-5; 7 bases agree with TRBD1. The V segment lost 3 bases and the J segment 7 bases; nucleotides outside the gene matches: 9. The germline CDR1 and CDR2 sequences are KGHSH and LQKENI. The CDR3 has 15 residues. DNA for the CDR3: TGTGCCAGCTCACCCTCCGACAGGGAGGTACAGCCCCAGCATTTT. As protein: CASSPSDREVQPQHF. The variable domain in full, completed from reference TRBV18 and TRBJ1-5, reads NAGVMQNPRHLVRRRGQEARLRCSPMKGHSHVYWYRQLPEEGLKFMVYLQKENIIDESGMPKERFSAEFPKEGPSILRIQQVVRGDSAAYFCASSPSDREVQPQHFGDGTRLSIL.

V gene TRBV6-2 or TRBV6-3 combines with J gene TRBJ1-2; TRBD1 might be the D (5 bases). The CDR3 extends over 14 amino acids. V shed 6 bases and J shed 6 bases, with 17 bases lying between them. CDR1 MNHEY and CDR2 SVGEGT come from the germline V gene. CDR3 region: CASRLQERRDGYTF. Written as DNA, the CDR3 is TGTGCCAGCAGACTACAGGAGAGGCGGGATGGCTACACCTTC.

The table lists this clonotype with many counts. The genes are TRBV29-1 and TRBJ2-2, with 9 bases aligning to TRBD1. This CDR3 is 15 amino acids long. Germline assignment: CDR1 SQVTM and CDR2 ANQGSEA. The V segment lost 5 bases and the J segment 3 bases; nucleotides outside the gene matches: 7. In DNA form, the CDR3 reads TGCAGCGTTCGCCGAGGACAGGGGTACACCGGGGAGCTGTTTTTT. Protein product: CSVRRGQGYTGELFF.

This clonotype appeared many times. The rearrangement joins TRBV13 to TRBJ2-5; D may be TRBD1 or TRBD2 (5 bases each). Germline V gene lookup returns CDR1 PRHDT and CDR2 FYEKMQ (reference sequence). The germline V and J ends were trimmed by 3 bases and 2 bases, with 16 bases remaining between them. The CDR3 is 16 residues long. The CDR3 region has the DNA TGTGCCAGCAGCTTCCGGGACGTCGGCCAACAAGAGACCCAGTACTTC. Its protein product is CASSFRDVGQQETQYF.

This clonotype was counted many times. This chain joins TRBV18 and TRBJ2-6, with TRBD1 identical over 7 bases. The V and J ends lost 2 bases and 2 bases, in that order; junction bases with no gene match: 0. The length of the CDR3 is 15 residues. Germline CDR1 and CDR2: KGHSH and LQKENI. The CDR3 loop reads CASSPGQAGANVLTF. The CDR3 DNA reads TGTGCCAGCTCACCAGGACAGGCTGGGGCCAACGTCCTGACTTTC.